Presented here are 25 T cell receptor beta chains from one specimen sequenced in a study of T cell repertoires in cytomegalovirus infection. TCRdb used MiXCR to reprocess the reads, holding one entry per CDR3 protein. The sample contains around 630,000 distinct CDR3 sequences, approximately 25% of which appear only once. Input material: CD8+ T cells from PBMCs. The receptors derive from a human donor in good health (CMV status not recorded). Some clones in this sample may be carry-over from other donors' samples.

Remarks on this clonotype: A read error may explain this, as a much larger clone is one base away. In DNA, the CDR3 is TGTGCCAACAGCTTAGTGGACATTCGGCCCGGGGAGCTGTTTTTT. This codes for CANSLVDIRPGELFF. The chain carries TRBV7-3 and TRBJ2-2; possibly TRBD1 for D (5 bases). Germline V gene data show CDR1 as SGHTA and CDR2 as FQGTGA. CDR3 length: 15 amino acids.

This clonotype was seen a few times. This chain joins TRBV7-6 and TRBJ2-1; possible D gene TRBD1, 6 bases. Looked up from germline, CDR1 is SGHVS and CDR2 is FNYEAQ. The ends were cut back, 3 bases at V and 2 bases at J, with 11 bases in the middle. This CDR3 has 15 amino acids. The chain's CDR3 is CASSFPGAAYNEQFF. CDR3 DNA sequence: TGTGCCAGCAGCTTCCCAGGGGCGGCCTACAATGAGCAGTTCTTC.

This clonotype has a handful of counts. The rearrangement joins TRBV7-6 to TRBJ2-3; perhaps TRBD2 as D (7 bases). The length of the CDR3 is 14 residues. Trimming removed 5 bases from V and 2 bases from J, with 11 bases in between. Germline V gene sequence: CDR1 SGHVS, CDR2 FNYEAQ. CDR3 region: CASSRGGFTDTQYF. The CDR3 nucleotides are TGTGCCAGCAGCAGGGGGGGATTCACAGATACGCAGTATTTT.

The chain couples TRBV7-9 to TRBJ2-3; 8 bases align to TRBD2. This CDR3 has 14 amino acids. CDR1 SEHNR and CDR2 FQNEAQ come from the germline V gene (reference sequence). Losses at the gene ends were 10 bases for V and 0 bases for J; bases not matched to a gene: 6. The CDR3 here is CATGRAHSTDTQYF. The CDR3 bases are TGTGCCACCGGGAGGGCGCATAGCACAGATACGCAGTATTTT. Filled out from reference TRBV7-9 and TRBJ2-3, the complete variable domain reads DTGVSQNPRHKITKRGQNVTFRCDPISEHNRLYWYRQTLGQGPEFLTYFQNEAQLEKSRLLSDRFSAERPKGSFSTLEIQRTEQGDSAMYLCATGRAHSTDTQYFGPGTRLTVL.

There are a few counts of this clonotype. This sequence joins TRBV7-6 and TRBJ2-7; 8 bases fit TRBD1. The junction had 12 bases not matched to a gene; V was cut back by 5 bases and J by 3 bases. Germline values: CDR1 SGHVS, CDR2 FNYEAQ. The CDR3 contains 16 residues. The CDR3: CASSPRTGSSLYEQYF. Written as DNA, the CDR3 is TGTGCCAGCAGCCCCCGGACAGGGAGTTCGCTCTACGAGCAGTACTTC.

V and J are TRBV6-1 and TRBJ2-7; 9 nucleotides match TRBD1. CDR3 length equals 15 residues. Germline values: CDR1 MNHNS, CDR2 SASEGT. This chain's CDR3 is CASSSGTGSSCEQYV. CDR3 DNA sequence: TGTGCCAGCAGTTCCGGGACAGGGTCCTCCTGCGAGCAGTACGTC.

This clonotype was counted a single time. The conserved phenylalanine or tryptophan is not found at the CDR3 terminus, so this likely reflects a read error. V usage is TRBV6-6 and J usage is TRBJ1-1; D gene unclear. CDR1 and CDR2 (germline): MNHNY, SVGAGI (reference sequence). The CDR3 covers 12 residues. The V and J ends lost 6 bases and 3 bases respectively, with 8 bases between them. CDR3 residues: CASSPGHTEAFL. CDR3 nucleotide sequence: TGTGCCAGCAGCCCTGGGCACACTGAAGCTTTCTTA.

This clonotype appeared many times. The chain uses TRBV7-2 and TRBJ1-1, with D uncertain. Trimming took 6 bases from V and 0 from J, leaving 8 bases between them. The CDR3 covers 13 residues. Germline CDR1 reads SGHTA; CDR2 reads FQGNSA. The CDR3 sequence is CASRESLNTEAFF. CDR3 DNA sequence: TGTGCCAGCAGAGAAAGTCTGAACACTGAAGCTTTCTTT.

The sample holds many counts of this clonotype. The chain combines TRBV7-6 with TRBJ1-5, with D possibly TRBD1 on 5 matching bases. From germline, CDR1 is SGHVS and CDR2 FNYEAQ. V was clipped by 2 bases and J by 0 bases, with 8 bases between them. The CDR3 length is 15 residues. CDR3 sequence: CASSLSTDSNQPQHF. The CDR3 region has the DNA TGTGCCAGCAGCTTATCGACAGATAGCAATCAGCCCCAGCATTTT.

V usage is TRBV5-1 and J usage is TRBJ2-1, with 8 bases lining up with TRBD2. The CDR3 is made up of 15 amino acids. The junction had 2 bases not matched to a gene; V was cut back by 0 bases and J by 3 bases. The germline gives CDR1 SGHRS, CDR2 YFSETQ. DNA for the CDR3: TGCGCCAGCAGCTTGGTTAGCGGGGTCTACAATGAGCAGTTCTTC. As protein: CASSLVSGVYNEQFF. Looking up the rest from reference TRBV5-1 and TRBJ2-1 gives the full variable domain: KAGVTQTPRYLIKTRGQQVTLSCSPISGHRSVSWYQQTPGQGLQFLFEYFSETQRNKGNFPGRFSGRQFSNSRSEMNVSTLELGDSALYLCASSLVSGVYNEQFFGPGTRLTVL.

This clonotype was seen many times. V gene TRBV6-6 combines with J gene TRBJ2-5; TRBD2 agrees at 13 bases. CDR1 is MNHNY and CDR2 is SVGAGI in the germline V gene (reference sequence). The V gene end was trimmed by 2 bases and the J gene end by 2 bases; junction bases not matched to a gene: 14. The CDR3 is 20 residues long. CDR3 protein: CASSYRMPGLAGRTQETQYF. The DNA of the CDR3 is TGTGCCAGCAGTTACCGGATGCCGGGACTAGCGGGGCGTACTCAAGAGACCCAGTACTTC.

This CDR3 reads CASSQWTSGGLYEQYF. CDR3 DNA: TGTGCCAGCAGCCAATGGACTAGCGGGGGCCTCTACGAGCAGTACTTC. The chain employs TRBV3-1 and TRBJ2-7, with 13 bases identical to TRBD2. This CDR3 spans 16 amino acids. In germline, CDR1 is LGHDT, CDR2 YNNKEL (reference sequence). The V and J ends lost 2 bases and 3 bases, in that order; junction bases with no gene match: 4.

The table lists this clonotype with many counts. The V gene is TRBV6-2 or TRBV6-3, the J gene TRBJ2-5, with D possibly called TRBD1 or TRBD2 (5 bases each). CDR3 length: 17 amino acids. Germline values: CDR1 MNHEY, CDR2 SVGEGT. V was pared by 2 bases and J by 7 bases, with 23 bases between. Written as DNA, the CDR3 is TGTGCCAGCAGTTACAGGTCGGACAAGCTGAGGGACGGGACCCAGTACTTC. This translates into CASSYRSDKLRDGTQYF.

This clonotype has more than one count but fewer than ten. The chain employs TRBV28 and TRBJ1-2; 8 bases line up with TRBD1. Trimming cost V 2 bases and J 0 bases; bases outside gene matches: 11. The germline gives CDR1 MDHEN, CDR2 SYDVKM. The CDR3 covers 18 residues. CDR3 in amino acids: CASSLSLSGTGANYGYTF. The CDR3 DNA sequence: TGTGCCAGCAGTTTAAGCTTGTCAGGGACAGGAGCTAACTATGGCTACACCTTC.

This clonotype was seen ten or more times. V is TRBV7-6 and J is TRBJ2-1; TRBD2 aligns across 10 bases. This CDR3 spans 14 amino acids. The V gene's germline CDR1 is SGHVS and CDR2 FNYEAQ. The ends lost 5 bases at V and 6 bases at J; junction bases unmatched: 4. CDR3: CASSAWTSGNEQFF. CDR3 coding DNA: TGTGCCAGCAGCGCCTGGACTAGCGGCAATGAGCAGTTCTTC.

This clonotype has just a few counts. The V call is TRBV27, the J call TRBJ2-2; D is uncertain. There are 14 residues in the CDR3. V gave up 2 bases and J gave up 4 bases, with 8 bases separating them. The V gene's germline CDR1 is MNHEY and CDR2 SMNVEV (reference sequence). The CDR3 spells CASSLRIVTGELFF. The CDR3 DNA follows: TGTGCCAGCAGTTTACGGATCGTCACCGGGGAGCTGTTTTTT.

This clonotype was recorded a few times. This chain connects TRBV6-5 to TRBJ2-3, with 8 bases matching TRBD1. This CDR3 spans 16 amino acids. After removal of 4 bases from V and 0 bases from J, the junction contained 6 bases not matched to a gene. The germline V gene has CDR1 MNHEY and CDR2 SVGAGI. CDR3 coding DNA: TGTGCCAGCAGTTCCTACAGGGGGTTTAGCACAGATACGCAGTATTTT. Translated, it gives CASSSYRGFSTDTQYF.

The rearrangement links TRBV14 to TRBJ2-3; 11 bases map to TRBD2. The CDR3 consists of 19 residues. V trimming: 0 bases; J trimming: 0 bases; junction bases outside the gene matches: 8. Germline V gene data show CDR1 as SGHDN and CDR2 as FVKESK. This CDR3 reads CASSQEASGGPGSTDTQYF. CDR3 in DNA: TGTGCCAGCAGCCAAGAGGCTAGCGGGGGGCCTGGGAGCACAGATACGCAGTATTTT.

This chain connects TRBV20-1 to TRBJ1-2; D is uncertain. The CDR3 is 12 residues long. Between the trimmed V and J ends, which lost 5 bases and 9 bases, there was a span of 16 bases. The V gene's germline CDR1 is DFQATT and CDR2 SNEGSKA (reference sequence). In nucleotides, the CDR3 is TGCAGTGCTTTGCCATCGTGGAGTAGCTACACCTTC. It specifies CSALPSWSSYTF.

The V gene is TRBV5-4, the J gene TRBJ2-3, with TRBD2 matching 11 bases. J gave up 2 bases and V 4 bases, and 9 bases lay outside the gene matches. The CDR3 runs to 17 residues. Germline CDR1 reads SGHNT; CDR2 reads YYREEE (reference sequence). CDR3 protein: CASSHQLAGGSTDTQYF. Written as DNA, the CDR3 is TGTGCCAGCAGCCACCAGCTAGCGGGGGGTTCCACAGATACGCAGTATTTT.

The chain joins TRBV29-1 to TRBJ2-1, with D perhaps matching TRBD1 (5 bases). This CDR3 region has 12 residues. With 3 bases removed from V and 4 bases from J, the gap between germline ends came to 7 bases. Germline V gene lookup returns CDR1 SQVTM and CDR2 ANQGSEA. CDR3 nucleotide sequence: TGCAGCGTTGAGGACAAGTACAATGAGCAGTTCTTC. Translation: CSVEDKYNEQFF.

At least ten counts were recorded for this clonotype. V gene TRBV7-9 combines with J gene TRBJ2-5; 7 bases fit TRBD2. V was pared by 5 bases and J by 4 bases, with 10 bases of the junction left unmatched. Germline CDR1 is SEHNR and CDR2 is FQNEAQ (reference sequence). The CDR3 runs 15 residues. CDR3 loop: CASSNPRTRRETQYF. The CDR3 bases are TGTGCCAGCAGCAATCCCCGGACTAGGCGAGAGACCCAGTACTTC.

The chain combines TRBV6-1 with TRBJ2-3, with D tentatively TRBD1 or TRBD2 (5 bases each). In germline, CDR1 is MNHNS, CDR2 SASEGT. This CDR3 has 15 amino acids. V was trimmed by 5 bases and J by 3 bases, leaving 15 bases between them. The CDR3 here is CASSPAPWGTDTQYF. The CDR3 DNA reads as TGTGCCAGCAGTCCCGCCCCCTGGGGGACAGATACGCAGTATTTT.

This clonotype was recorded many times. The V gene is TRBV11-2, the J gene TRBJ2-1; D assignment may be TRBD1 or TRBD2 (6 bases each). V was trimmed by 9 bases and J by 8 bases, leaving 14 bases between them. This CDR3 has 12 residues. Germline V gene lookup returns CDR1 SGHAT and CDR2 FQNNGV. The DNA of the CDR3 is TGTGCCAGTAGGGGGGTATGGGATGAGCAGTTCTTC. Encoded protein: CASRGVWDEQFF.

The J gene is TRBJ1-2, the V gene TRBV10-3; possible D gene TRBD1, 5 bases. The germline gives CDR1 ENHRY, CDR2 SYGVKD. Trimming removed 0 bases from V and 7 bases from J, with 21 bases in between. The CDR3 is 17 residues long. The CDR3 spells CAISESWEGHPIPGYTF. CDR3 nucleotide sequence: TGTGCCATCAGTGAGTCGTGGGAAGGACACCCGATTCCTGGCTACACCTTC.